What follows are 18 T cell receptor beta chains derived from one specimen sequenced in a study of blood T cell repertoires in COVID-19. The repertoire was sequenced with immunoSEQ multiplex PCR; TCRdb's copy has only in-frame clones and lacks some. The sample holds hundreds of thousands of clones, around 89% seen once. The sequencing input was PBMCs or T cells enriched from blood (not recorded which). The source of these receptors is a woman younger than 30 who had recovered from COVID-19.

The CDR3 reads CASSRKSGTINEQFF. The CDR3 nucleotides are TGTGCCAGCAGCAGAAAATCCGGGACTATTAATGAGCAGTTCTTC. V gene TRBV7-6 combines with J gene TRBJ2-1; 7 bases agree with TRBD2. From germline, CDR1 is SGHVS and CDR2 FNYEAQ. This CDR3 has 15 residues. V shed 5 bases and J 7 bases; nucleotides not matched to a gene: 11. Filled out from reference TRBV7-6 and TRBJ2-1, the complete variable domain reads GAGVSQSPRYKVTKRGQDVALRCDPISGHVSLYWYRQALGQGPEFLTYFNYEAQQDKSGLPNDRFSAERPEGSISTLTIQRTEQRDSAMYRCASSRKSGTINEQFFGPGTRLTVL.

CDR3 in DNA: TGTGCCAGCAGCCAAGGGACAGCGATCAACACCGGGGAGCTGTTTTTT. The encoded protein is CASSQGTAINTGELFF. The chain is built from TRBV4-2 and TRBJ2-2, with D perhaps matching TRBD1 (6 bases). CDR1 is LGHNA, CDR2 YNFKEQ, per germline. The CDR3 runs 16 residues. V lost 1 base, J lost 2 bases, and 11 bases lay in between.

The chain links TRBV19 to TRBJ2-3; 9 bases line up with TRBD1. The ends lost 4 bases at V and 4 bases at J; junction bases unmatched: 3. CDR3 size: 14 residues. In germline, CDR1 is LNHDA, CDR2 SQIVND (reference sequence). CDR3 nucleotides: TGTGCCAGTAGTAGGGGACAGGGTGCAGATACGCAGTATTTT. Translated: CASSRGQGADTQYF.

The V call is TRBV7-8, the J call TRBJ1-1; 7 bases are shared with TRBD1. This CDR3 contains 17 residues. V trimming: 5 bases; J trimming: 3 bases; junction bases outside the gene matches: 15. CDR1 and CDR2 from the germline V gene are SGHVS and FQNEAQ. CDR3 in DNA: TGTGCCAGCAGCCAGGTTCTGGGAGAGGGGGCGGACACTGAAGCTTTCTTT. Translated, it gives CASSQVLGEGADTEAFF.

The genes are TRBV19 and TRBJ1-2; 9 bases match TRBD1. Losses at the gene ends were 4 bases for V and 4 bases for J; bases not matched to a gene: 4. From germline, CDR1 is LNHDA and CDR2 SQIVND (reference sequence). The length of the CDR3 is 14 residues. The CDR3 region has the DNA TGTGCCAGTAGTAAAGGGACAGGGCTCTATGGCTACACCTTC. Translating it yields CASSKGTGLYGYTF.

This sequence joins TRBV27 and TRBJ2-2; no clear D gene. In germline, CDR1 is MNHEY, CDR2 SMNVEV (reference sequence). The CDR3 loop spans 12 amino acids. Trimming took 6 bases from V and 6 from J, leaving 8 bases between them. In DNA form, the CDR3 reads TGTGCCAGCAGCCACCGGGCCGGGGAGCTGTTTTTT. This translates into CASSHRAGELFF.

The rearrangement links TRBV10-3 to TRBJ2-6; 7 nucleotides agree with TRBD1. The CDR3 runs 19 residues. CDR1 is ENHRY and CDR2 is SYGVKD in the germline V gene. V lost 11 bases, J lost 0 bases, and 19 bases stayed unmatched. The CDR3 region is CAALWRRDSQSSGANVLTF. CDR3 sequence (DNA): TGTGCCGCCCTGTGGCGACGGGACAGCCAGTCCTCTGGGGCCAACGTCCTGACTTTC.

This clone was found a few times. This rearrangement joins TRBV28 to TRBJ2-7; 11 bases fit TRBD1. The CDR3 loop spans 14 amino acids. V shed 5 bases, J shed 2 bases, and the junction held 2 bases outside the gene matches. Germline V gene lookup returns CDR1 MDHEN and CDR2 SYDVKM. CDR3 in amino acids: CASSGDRGAYEQYF. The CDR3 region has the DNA TGTGCCAGCAGTGGGGACAGGGGGGCCTACGAGCAGTACTTC.

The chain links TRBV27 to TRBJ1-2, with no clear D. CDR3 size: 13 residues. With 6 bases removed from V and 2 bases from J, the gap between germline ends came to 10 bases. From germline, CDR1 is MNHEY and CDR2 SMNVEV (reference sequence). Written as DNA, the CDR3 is TGTGCCAGCAGCCTGACACCGAACTATGGCTACACCTTC. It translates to CASSLTPNYGYTF.

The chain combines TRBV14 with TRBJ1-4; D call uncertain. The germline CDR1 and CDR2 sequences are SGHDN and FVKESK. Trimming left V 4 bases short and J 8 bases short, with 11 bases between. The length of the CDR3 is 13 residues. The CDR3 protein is CASSPRRFEKLFF. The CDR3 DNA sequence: TGTGCCAGCAGCCCCCGCAGGTTCGAAAAACTGTTTTTT.

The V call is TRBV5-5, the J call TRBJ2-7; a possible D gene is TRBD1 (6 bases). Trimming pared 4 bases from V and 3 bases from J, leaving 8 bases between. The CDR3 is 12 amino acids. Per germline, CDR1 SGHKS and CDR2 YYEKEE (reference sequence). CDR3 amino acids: CASSRTDYEQYF. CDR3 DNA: TGTGCCAGCAGCCGGACAGACTACGAGCAGTACTTC.

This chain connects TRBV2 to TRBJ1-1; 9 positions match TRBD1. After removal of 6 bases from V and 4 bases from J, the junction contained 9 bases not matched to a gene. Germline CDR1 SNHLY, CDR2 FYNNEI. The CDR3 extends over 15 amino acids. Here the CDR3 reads CASSEQGAWSTEAFF. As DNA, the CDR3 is TGTGCCAGCAGCGAACAGGGGGCCTGGAGCACTGAAGCTTTCTTT. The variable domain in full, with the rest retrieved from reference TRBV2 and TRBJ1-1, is EPEVTQTPSHQVTQMGQEVILRCVPISNHLYFYWYRQILGQKVEFLVSFYNNEISEKSEIFDDQFSVERPDGSNFTLKIRSTKLEDSAMYFCASSEQGAWSTEAFFGQGTRLTVV.

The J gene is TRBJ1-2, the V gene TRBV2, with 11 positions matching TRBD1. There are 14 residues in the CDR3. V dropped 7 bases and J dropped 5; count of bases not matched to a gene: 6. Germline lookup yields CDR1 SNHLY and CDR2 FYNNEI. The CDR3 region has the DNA TGTGCCAGCATAGGGACAGGGGGTGGATATGGCTACACCTTC. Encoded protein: CASIGTGGGYGYTF.

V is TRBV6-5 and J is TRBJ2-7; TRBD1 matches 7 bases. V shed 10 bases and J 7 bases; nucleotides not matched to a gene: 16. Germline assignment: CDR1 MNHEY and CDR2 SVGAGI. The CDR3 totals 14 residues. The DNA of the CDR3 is TGTGCCATCCAAAGGGGGCAGGAGATCCGGGAGCAGTACTTC. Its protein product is CAIQRGQEIREQYF.

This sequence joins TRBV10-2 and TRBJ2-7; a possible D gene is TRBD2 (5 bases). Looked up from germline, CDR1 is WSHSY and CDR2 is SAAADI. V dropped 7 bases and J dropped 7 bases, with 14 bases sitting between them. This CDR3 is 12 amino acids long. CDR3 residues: CASNQASGEQYF. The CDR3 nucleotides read TGCGCCAGCAACCAAGCGTCGGGAGAGCAGTACTTC.

CDR3 nucleotide sequence: TGTGCCAGCAGCCGATTCGGGACTCAGACCGGGGAGCTGTTTTTT. Its protein product is CASSRFGTQTGELFF. V and J are TRBV14 and TRBJ2-2, with D possibly TRBD2 on 6 matching bases. The germline V gene has CDR1 SGHDN and CDR2 FVKESK. The CDR3 consists of 15 residues. The V end lost 4 bases, the J end lost 5 bases, and 14 bases lay between the germline ends.

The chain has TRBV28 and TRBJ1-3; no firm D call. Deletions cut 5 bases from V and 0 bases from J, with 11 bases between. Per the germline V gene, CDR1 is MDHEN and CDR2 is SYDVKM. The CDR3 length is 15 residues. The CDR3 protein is CASSRPGNSGNTIYF. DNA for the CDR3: TGTGCCAGCAGTAGGCCCGGGAACTCTGGAAACACCATATATTTT.

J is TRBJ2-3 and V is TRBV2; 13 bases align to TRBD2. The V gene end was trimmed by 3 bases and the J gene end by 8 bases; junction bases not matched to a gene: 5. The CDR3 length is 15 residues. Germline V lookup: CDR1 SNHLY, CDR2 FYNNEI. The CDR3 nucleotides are TGTGCCAGCAGTGAGGTACTAGCGGGGGGGCTTACGCAGTATTTT. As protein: CASSEVLAGGLTQYF. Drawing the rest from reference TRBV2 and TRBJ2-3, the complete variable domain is EPEVTQTPSHQVTQMGQEVILRCVPISNHLYFYWYRQILGQKVEFLVSFYNNEISEKSEIFDDQFSVERPDGSNFTLKIRSTKLEDSAMYFCASSEVLAGGLTQYFGPGTRLTVL.